This T cell receptor beta chain originates from a study of blood T cells in healthy people across ages. General study points: Relative to aged donors, long-lived donors carried more naive CD4+ cells and displayed higher diversity. Across the age range, TCR beta diversity per million T cells fell in a roughly linear way.

There are a few counts of this clonotype. What it binds is not known. Primers used in a second PCR of about 7 to 12 cycles were a sample-barcoded 5' primer and a J-beta primer mix. TCRdb re-analysed the 5' RACE reads in MiXCR, keeping a single row per CDR3 protein. The table lists roughly 2 million distinct CDR3 sequences, approximately 50% of them singletons. This CDR3 has 14 residues. CDR1 is SEHNR and CDR2 is FQNEAQ in the germline V gene (reference sequence). Trimming pared 7 bases from V and 0 bases from J, leaving 12 bases between. This sequence joins TRBV7-9 and TRBJ1-2; D is undetermined. Sequenced material: blood. The TCR comes from a woman aged 35 to 49 in good health. CDR3 in amino acids: CASNLDGSNYGYTF. DNA of the CDR3: TGTGCCAGCAATTTGGACGGCTCTAACTATGGCTACACCTTC.